These T cell receptor beta chains were read from a single sample in a study of PD-1 blockade in classical Hodgkin lymphoma. Produced via immunoSEQ multiplex PCR; TCRdb's table is partial and in-frame only. This table has 6,800 or so clones, 60% to 85% appearing once. Sequences were derived from peripheral blood mononuclear cells (PBMCs), sampled before the second cycle of nivolumab. The origin of the receptors is a human donor with classical Hodgkin lymphoma. The CDR3 runs from the conserved cysteine through the conserved F or W. Fields, in order: J gene, D gene, clone size, V gene, CDR3 protein, CDR3 DNA. D genes are given only for firm matches. Clone size is stated in some rows and not others, as once, few, many or a class when expanded.

j_gene: TRBJ2-3; d_gene: TRBD1; abundance: once; v_gene: TRBV7-3; CDR3aa: CASSFLAGTGLTDTQYF; CDR3nt: TGTGCCAGCAGCTTCCTCGCCGGGACAGGGTTGACAGATACGCAGTATTTT
j_gene: TRBJ1-5; d_gene: TRBD1; abundance: once; v_gene: TRBV19; CDR3aa: CASSMDRNQPQHF; CDR3nt: TGTGCCAGTAGTATGGACAGGAATCAGCCCCAGCATTTT
j_gene: TRBJ1-2; d_gene: NA; abundance: NA; v_gene: TRBV5-4; CDR3aa: CASSLGAGGAYGYTF; CDR3nt: TGTGCCAGCAGCTTGGGGGCGGGGGGCGCCTATGGCTACACCTTC
j_gene: TRBJ1-1; d_gene: TRBD1; abundance: NA; v_gene: TRBV28; CDR3aa: CASSVPGDRVDGTEAFF; CDR3nt: TGTGCCAGCAGTGTCCCGGGGGACAGGGTTGATGGCACTGAAGCTTTCTTT
j_gene: TRBJ2-7; d_gene: TRBD1; abundance: NA; v_gene: TRBV5-8; CDR3aa: CASRGTGRIRYEQYF; CDR3nt: TGTGCCAGCAGAGGGACAGGGAGGATAAGGTACGAGCAGTACTTC
j_gene: TRBJ1-1; d_gene: NA; abundance: medium-sized; v_gene: TRBV11-3; CDR3aa: CASSGGGTEAFF; CDR3nt: TGTGCCAGCAGCGGAGGGGGAACTGAAGCTTTCTTT
j_gene: TRBJ2-4; d_gene: NA; abundance: once; v_gene: TRBV21-1; CDR3aa: CASSARKGMANIQYF; CDR3nt: TGTGCCAGCAGCGCCCGTAAGGGTATGGCGAACATTCAGTACTTC
j_gene: TRBJ1-2; d_gene: TRBD1; abundance: NA; v_gene: TRBV13; CDR3aa: CASSHGTGDYGYTF; CDR3nt: TGTGCCAGCAGCCACGGGACAGGGGACTATGGCTACACCTTC
j_gene: TRBJ1-1; d_gene: NA; abundance: once; v_gene: TRBV27; CDR3aa: CASSLSGIGTEAFF; CDR3nt: TGTGCCAGCAGTTTGTCCGGGATAGGGACTGAAGCTTTCTTT
j_gene: TRBJ2-7; d_gene: NA; abundance: few; v_gene: TRBV6-6; CDR3aa: CASSGFSPYEQYF; CDR3nt: TGTGCCAGCAGTGGCTTTAGTCCCTACGAGCAGTACTTC
j_gene: TRBJ2-5; d_gene: TRBD1; abundance: NA; v_gene: TRBV15; CDR3aa: CATSPPGQGAETQYF; CDR3nt: TGTGCCACCAGCCCCCCGGGACAGGGCGCAGAGACCCAGTACTTC
j_gene: TRBJ2-7; d_gene: TRBD2; abundance: NA; v_gene: TRBV27; CDR3aa: CASTELAGVDRSEQYF; CDR3nt: TGTGCCAGCACTGAGCTAGCGGGAGTTGATCGGAGCGAGCAGTACTTC